The T cell receptor (beta chain) under discussion was sequenced for a study of response to subunit inactivated influenza vaccine. This clonotype has a count of ten or more. As yet, its antigen is unknown. The CDR3 has 13 amino acids. With 6 bases removed from V and 0 bases from J, the gap between germline ends came to 8 bases. Notes on the study in general: A suggestion made by the authors is that each seasonal influenza vaccination recruits few new T cells.

TCRdb independently ran MiXCR on the RT-PCR reads; one entry per CDR3 protein. Of 500,000 to 600,000 distinct CDR3 sequences in the sample, roughly 13% were seen once. Source: PBMCs from blood, taken about 40 days after vaccination. This TCR was recovered from a man in his fifties who received an inactivated influenza vaccine. This chain uses TRBV12-3 or TRBV12-4 with TRBJ1-1, with unresolved D. The CDR3, as DNA: TGTGCCAGCAGCCCCGATGTGAACACTGAAGCTTTCTTT. It translates to CASSPDVNTEAFF.